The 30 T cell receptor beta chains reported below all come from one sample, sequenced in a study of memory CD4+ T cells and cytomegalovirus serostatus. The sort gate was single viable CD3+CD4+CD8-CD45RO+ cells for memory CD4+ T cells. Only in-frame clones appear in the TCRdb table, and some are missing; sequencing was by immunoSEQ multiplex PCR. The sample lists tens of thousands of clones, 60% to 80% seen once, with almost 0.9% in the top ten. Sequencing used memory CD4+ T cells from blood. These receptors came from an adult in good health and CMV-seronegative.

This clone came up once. The CDR3 loop reads CASQRETVNQPQHF. CDR3 in DNA: TGTGCCAGTCAACGTGAGACAGTCAATCAGCCCCAGCATTTT. The genes are TRBV2 and TRBJ1-5, with a possible D match to TRBD1 (5 bases). Trimming left V 9 bases short and J 3 bases short, with 15 bases between. There are 14 residues in the CDR3. The germline gives CDR1 SNHLY, CDR2 FYNNEI.

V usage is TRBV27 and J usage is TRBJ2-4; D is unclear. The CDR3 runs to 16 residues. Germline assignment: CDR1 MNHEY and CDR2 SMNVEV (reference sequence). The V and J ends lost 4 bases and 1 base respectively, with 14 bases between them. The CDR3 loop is CASSSFRSVAKNIQYF. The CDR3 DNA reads TGTGCCAGCAGTTCCTTTAGATCTGTGGCCAAAAACATTCAGTACTTC.

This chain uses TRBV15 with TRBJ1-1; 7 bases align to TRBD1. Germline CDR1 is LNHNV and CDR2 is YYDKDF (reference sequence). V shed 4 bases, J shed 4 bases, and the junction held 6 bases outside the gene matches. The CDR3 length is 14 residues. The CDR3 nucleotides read TGTGCCACCAGCAACAGGGGACGGAGCACTGAAGCTTTCTTT. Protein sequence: CATSNRGRSTEAFF.

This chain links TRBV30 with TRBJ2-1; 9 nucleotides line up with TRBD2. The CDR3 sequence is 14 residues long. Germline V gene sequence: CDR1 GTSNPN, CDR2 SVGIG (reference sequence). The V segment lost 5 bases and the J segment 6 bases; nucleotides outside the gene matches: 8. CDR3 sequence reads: CAWAGTSTSNEQFF. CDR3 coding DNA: TGTGCCTGGGCCGGGACTAGCACTAGCAATGAGCAGTTCTTC.

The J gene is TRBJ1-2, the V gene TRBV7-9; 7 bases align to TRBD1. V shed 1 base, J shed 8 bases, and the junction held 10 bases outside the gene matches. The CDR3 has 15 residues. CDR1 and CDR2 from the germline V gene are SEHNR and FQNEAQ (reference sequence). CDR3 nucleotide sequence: TGTGCCAGCAGCTTAGAGGGGGCCCGGAGGGGCGGCTACACCTTC. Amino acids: CASSLEGARRGGYTF.

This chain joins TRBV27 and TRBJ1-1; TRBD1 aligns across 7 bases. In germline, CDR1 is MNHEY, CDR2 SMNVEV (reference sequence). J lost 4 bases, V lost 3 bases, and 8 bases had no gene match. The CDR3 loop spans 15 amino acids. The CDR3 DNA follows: TGTGCCAGCAGTTTTGGGACAGAACGGAGCACTGAAGCTTTCTTT. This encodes CASSFGTERSTEAFF.

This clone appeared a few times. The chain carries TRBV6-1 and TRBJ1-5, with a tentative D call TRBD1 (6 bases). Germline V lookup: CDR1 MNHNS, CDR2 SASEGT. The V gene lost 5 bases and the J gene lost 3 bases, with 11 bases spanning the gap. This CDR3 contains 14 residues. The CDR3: CASSTRGFNQPQHF. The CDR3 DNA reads TGTGCCAGCAGTACCAGGGGATTCAATCAGCCCCAGCATTTT.

In nucleotides, the CDR3 is TGTGCCAGCAGCTCACGACAGGGGGCCTACGAGCAGTACTTC. This translates into CASSSRQGAYEQYF. The chain recombines TRBV5-8 with TRBJ2-7; 9 bases agree with TRBD1. Germline CDR1 is SGHTS and CDR2 is YDEGEE. V lost 3 bases and J lost 2; bases outside the gene matches: 3. This CDR3 region has 14 residues.

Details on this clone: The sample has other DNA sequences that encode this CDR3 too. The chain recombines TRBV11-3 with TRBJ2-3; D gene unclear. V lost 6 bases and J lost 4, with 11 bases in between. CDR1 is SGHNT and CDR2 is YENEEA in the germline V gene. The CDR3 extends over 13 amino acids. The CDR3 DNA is TGTGCCAGCAGTCTCGGACGGGCAGATACGCAGTATTTT. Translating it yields CASSLGRADTQYF.

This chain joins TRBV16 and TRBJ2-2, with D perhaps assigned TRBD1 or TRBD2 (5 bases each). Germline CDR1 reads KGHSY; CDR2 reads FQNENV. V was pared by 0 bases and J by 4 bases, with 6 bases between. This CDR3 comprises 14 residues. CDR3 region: CASSQSRGTGELFF. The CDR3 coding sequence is TGTGCCAGCAGCCAATCGAGGGGCACCGGGGAGCTGTTTTTT.

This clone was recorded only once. CDR3 loop: CASSPRGGETQYF. For the CDR3, the DNA is TGTGCCAGCAGCCCCAGGGGGGGGGAGACCCAGTACTTC. This chain uses TRBV5-4 with TRBJ2-5; D could derive from TRBD1 or TRBD2 (7 bases each). CDR1 is SGHNT and CDR2 is YYREEE in the germline V gene (reference sequence). Trimming shortened V by 4 bases and J by 5 bases, and 12 bases separated the two germline ends. The CDR3 runs to 13 residues.

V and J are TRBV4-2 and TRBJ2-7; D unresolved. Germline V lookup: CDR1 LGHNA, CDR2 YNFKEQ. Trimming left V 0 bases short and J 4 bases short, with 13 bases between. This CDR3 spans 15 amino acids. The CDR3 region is CASSQDLVEGYEQYF. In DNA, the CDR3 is TGTGCCAGCAGCCAAGATCTGGTGGAAGGGTACGAGCAGTACTTC.

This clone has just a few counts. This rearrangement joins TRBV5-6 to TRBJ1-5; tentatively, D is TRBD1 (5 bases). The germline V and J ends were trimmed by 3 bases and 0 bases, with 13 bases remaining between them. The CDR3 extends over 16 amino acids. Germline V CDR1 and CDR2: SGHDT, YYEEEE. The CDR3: CASSWGGGDSNQPQHF. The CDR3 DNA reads TGTGCCAGCAGCTGGGGAGGAGGGGATAGCAATCAGCCCCAGCATTTT.

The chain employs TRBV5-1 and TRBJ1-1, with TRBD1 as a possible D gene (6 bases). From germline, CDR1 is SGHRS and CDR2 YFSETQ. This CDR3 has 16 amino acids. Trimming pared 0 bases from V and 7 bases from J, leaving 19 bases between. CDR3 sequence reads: CASSLAGDLPSGEAFF. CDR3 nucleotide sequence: TGCGCCAGCAGCTTGGCAGGGGACCTACCTTCGGGTGAAGCTTTCTTT.

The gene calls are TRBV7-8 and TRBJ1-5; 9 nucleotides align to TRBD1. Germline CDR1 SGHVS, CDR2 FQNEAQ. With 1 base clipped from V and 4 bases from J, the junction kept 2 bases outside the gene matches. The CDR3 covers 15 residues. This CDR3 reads CASSLVGTGNQPQHF. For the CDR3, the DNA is TGTGCCAGCAGCTTAGTTGGGACAGGGAATCAGCCCCAGCATTTT. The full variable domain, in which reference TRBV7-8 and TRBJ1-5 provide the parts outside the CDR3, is GAGVSQSPRYKVAKRGQDVALRCDPISGHVSLFWYQQALGQGPEFLTYFQNEAQLDKSGLPSDRFFAERPEGSVSTLKIQRTQQEDSAVYLCASSLVGTGNQPQHFGDGTRLSIL.

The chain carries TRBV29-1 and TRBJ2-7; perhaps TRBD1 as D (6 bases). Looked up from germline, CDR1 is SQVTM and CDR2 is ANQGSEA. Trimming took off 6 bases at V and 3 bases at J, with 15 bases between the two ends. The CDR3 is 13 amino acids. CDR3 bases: TGCAGCGTCCGGGTATCAGGGGTCTACGAGCAGTACTTC. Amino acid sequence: CSVRVSGVYEQYF.

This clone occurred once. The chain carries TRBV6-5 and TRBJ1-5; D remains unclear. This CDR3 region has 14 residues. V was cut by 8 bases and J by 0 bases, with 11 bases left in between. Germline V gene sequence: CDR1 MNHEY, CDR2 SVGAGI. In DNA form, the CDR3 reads TGTGCCAGCGCGTTCCACTATAGCAATCAGCCCCAGCATTTT. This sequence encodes CASAFHYSNQPQHF.

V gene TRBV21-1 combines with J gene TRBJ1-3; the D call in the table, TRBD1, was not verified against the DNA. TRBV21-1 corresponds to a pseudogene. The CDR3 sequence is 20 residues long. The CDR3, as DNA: TGTGCCAGCAGCAAAGTTTGGAGTAAGGGGATTCAGGACTCTGGAAACACCATATATTTT. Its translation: CASSKVWSKGIQDSGNTIYF.

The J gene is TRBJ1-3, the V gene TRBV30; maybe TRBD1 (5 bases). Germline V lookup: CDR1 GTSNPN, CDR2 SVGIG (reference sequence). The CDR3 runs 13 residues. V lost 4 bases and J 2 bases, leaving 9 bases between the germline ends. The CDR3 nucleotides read TGTGCCTGGAACCAGGGTGCTGGAAACACCATATATTTT. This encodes CAWNQGAGNTIYF. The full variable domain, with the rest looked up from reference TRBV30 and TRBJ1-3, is SQTIHQWPATLVQPVGSPLSLECTVEGTSNPNLYWYRQAAGRGLQLLFYSVGIGQISSEVPQNLSASRPQDRQFILSSKKLLLSDSGFYLCAWNQGAGNTIYFGEGSWLTVV.

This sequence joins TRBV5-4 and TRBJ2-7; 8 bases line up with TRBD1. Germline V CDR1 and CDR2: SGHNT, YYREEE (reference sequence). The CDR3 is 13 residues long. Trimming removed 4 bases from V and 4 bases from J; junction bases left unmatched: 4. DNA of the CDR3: TGTGCCAGCAGCGGACGGGACAGGTACGAGCAGTACTTC. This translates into CASSGRDRYEQYF.

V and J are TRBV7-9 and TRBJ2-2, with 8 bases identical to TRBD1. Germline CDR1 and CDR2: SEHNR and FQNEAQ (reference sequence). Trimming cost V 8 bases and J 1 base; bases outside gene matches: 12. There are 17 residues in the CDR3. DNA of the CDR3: TGTGCCAGCTCTACTCGCCGGACAGGGAGGAACACCGGGGAGCTGTTTTTT. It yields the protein CASSTRRTGRNTGELFF.

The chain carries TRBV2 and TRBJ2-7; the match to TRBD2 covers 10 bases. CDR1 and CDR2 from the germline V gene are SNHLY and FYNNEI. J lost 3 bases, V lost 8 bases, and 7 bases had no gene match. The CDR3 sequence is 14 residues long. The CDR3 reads CASGSGRRGYEQYF. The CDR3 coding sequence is TGTGCCAGCGGTAGCGGGAGGAGAGGCTACGAGCAGTACTTC. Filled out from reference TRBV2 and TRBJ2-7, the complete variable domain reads EPEVTQTPSHQVTQMGQEVILRCVPISNHLYFYWYRQILGQKVEFLVSFYNNEISEKSEIFDDQFSVERPDGSNFTLKIRSTKLEDSAMYFCASGSGRRGYEQYFGPGTRLTVT.

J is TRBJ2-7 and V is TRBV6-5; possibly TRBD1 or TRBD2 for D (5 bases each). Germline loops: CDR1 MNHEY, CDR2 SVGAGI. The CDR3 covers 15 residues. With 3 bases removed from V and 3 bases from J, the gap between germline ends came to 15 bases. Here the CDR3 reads CASSYSGTDGYEQYF. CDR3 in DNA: TGTGCCAGCAGTTATTCAGGGACCGACGGCTACGAGCAGTACTTC.

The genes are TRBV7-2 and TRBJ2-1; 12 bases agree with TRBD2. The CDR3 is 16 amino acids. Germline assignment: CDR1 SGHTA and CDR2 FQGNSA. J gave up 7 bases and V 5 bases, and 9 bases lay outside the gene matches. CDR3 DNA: TGTGCCAGCAGCCCGAGACTAGCGGGAGTGTCGAATGAGCAGTTCTTC. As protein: CASSPRLAGVSNEQFF.

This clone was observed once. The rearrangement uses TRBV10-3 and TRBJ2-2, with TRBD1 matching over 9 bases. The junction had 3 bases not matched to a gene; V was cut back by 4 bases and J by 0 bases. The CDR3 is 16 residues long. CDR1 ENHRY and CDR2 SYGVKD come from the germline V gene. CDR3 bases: TGTGCCATCAGTGCAGGGACAGGGACGAACACCGGGGAGCTGTTTTTT. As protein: CAISAGTGTNTGELFF.

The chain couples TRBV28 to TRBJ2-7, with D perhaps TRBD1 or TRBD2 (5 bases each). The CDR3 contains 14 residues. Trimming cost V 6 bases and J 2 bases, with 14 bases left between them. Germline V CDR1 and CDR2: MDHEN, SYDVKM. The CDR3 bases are TGTGCCAGCAGGTTCGGGGACGCAGCCTACGAGCAGTACTTC. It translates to CASRFGDAAYEQYF.

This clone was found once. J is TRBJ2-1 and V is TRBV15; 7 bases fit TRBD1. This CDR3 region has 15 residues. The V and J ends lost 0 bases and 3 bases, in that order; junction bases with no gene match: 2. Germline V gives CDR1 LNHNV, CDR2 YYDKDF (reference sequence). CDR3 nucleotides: TGTGCCACCAGCAGAGAGAACAGGGGCTACAATGAGCAGTTCTTC. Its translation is CATSRENRGYNEQFF.

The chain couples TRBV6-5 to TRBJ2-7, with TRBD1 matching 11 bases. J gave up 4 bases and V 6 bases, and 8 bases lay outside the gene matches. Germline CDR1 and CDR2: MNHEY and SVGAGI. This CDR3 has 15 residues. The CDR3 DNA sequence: TGTGCCAGCAGACGGACAGGGGGCGTTGGATACGAGCAGTACTTC. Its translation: CASRRTGGVGYEQYF.

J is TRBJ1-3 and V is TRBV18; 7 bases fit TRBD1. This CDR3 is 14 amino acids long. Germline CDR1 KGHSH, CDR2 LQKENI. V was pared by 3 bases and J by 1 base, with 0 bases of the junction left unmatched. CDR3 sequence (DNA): TGTGCCAGCTCACCGGACAGGTCTGGAAACACCATATATTTT. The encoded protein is CASSPDRSGNTIYF.

CDR3 loop: CASSLLRSAENTEAFF. The CDR3 DNA reads TGTGCCAGCAGTTTATTACGGTCGGCAGAGAACACTGAAGCTTTCTTT. The rearrangement links TRBV27 to TRBJ1-1, with D uncertain. This CDR3 region has 16 residues. Germline V gives CDR1 MNHEY, CDR2 SMNVEV (reference sequence). Between the trimmed V and J ends, which lost 1 base and 1 base, there was a span of 13 bases.